This T cell receptor (beta chain) was identified in a study of T cell responses to AZD1222 COVID-19 vaccine. Sequencing was performed with immunoSEQ multiplex PCR; in TCRdb, only in-frame clones are kept and a portion is missing. The data contain about 66,000 clones, about four fifths of them singletons. Germline V gene data show CDR1 as SGHRS and CDR2 as YFSETQ. Trimming pared 2 bases from V and 3 bases from J, leaving 12 bases between. The CDR3 sequence is 16 residues long. This material consisted of peripheral blood, taken on day 0 of MenACWY control vaccination. The TCR comes from an adult in good health. The chain employs TRBV5-1 and TRBJ1-6; D possibly corresponds to TRBD1 (6 bases). The CDR3 sequence: CASSFGTLDYNSPLHF. CDR3 DNA sequence: TGCGCCAGCAGCTTCGGGACACTGGACTATAATTCACCCCTCCACTTT.